The next 8 T cell receptor beta chains were all read from a single sample in a study of cytomegalovirus exposure and HLA in healthy donors. Both 60 Vbeta primers and 13 Jbeta primers went into the PCR. The data were produced by immunoSEQ multiplex PCR, yet TCRdb's version contains in-frame clones alone and is incomplete. The table has roughly 100,000 clones, approximately 11% seen once. The sequencing sample was made of PBMCs. The receptors were sampled from a man aged 40-50 years in good health and CMV-seropositive.

The chain carries TRBV7-2 and TRBJ2-7, with a tentative D call TRBD2 (6 bases). Germline lookup yields CDR1 SGHTA and CDR2 FQGNSA. The ends were cut back, 2 bases at V and 2 bases at J, with 16 bases in the middle. CDR3 length: 16 amino acids. CDR3 region: CASSLTVGGGPYEQYF. The CDR3 DNA reads as TGTGCCAGCAGCTTAACTGTCGGGGGAGGCCCCTACGAGCAGTACTTC.

This clone was counted a few times. The rearrangement uses TRBV20-1 and TRBJ2-7, with D possibly matching TRBD1 (5 bases). The CDR3 extends over 11 amino acids. Germline V gives CDR1 DFQATT, CDR2 SNEGSKA (reference sequence). Trimming stripped 7 bases from V and 4 bases from J, with 11 bases between. The CDR3 DNA is TGCAGTGTCAGGACAAGTTACGAGCAGTACTTC. It codes for CSVRTSYEQYF.

This clone occurred a few times. The V call is TRBV6-5, the J call TRBJ1-3; D gene unclear. The length of the CDR3 is 13 residues. V lost 4 bases, J lost 8 bases, and 12 bases lay in between. The germline V gene encodes CDR1 MNHEY and CDR2 SVGAGI. In DNA, the CDR3 is TGTGCCAGCAGTTCGGTGCCTTACGACACCATATATTTT. Protein product: CASSSVPYDTIYF.

The sample holds a few counts of this clone. The chain employs TRBV19 and TRBJ2-7; TRBD1 matches 8 bases. The CDR3 spans 14 residues. The V segment lost 7 bases and the J segment 5 bases; nucleotides outside the gene matches: 10. CDR1 is LNHDA and CDR2 is SQIVND in the germline V gene (reference sequence). The DNA for the CDR3 is TGTGCCAGTACCAAGACAGGGGTTCGGAACGAGCAGTACTTC. It translates to CASTKTGVRNEQYF. Complete variable domain (other parts from reference TRBV19 and TRBJ2-7): DGGITQSPKYLFRKEGQNVTLSCEQNLNHDAMYWYRQDPGQGLRLIYYSQIVNDFQKGDIAEGYSVSREKKESFPLTVTSAQKNPTAFYLCASTKTGVRNEQYFGPGTRLTVT.

This clone was recorded a few times. The sample has other DNA sequences that encode this CDR3 too. V is TRBV29-1 and J is TRBJ1-1, with D unresolved. The CDR3 extends over 14 amino acids. Germline CDR1 is SQVTM and CDR2 is ANQGSEA. Trimming left V 1 base short and J 5 bases short, with 14 bases between. CDR3: CSVEGRVAATEAFF. The CDR3 DNA reads as TGCAGCGTTGAAGGGAGGGTCGCAGCGACTGAAGCTTTCTTT.

The CDR3 region has the DNA TGTGCCAGCAGCTTAGACAGGGGCGGCACTGAAGCTTTCTTT. The encoded protein is CASSLDRGGTEAFF. This chain joins TRBV7-9 and TRBJ1-1; 7 nucleotides match TRBD1. The germline V gene encodes CDR1 SEHNR and CDR2 FQNEAQ (reference sequence). J was trimmed by 4 bases and V by 1 base; bases with no gene match: 3. The CDR3 has 14 amino acids.

This chain uses TRBV25-1 with TRBJ1-1, with 9 bases aligning to TRBD1. Per the germline V gene, CDR1 is MGHDK and CDR2 is SYGVNS. This CDR3 has 15 residues. Germline trimming cut 9 bases from V and 3 bases from J; bases unmatched to any gene: 11. The CDR3 DNA follows: TGTGCCAGTACCGACAGGGGGTTAGGGGACACTGAAGCTTTCTTT. Residues: CASTDRGLGDTEAFF.

The chain combines TRBV6-5 with TRBJ2-7, with D perhaps matching TRBD1 (6 bases). Trimming shortened V by 0 bases and J by 2 bases, and 11 bases separated the two germline ends. CDR3 size: 15 residues. The germline V gene encodes CDR1 MNHEY and CDR2 SVGAGI. CDR3 sequence: CASSYSFNRAYEQYF. CDR3 nucleotide sequence: TGTGCCAGCAGTTACTCGTTCAACAGGGCCTACGAGCAGTACTTC.